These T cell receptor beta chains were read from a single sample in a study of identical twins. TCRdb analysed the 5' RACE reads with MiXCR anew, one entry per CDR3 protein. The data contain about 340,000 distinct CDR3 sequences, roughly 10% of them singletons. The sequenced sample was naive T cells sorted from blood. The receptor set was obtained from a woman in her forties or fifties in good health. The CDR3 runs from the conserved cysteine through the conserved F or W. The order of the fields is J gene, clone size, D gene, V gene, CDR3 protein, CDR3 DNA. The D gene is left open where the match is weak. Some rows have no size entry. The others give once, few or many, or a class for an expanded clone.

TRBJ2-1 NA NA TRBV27 CASREGNNEQFF TGTGCCAGTCGCGAGGGTAACAATGAGCAGTTCTTC
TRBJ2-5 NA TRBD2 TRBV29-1 CSVRAGGQETQYF TGCAGCGTTCGAGCGGGGGGTCAAGAGACCCAGTACTTC
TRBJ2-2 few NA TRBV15 CATSRDFDRRNTGELFF TGTGCCACCAGCAGAGATTTCGACAGGCGGAACACCGGGGAGCTGTTTTTT
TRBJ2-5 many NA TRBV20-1 CSATDPPRETQYF TGCAGTGCCACGGACCCCCCTAGGGAGACCCAGTACTTC
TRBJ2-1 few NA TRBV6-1 CASSELLEQFF TGTGCCAGCAGTGAGTTATTAGAGCAGTTCTTC
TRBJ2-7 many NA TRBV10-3 CAIRGDYEQYF TGTGCCATCAGAGGAGACTACGAGCAGTACTTC
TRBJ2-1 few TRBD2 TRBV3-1 CASGLARGAGSYNEQFF TGTGCCAGCGGACTAGCTCGGGGCGCTGGGTCCTACAATGAGCAGTTCTTC
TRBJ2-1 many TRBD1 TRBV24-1 CATSATGGLYEQFF TGTGCCACCAGTGCGACAGGGGGCCTCTATGAGCAGTTCTTC
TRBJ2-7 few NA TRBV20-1 CSAEDSDLSYEQYF TGCAGTGCTGAAGATAGTGACTTATCCTACGAGCAGTACTTC
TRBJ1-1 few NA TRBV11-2 CASSPRQVRNTEAFF TGTGCCAGCAGCCCCCGACAGGTCCGGAACACTGAAGCTTTCTTT
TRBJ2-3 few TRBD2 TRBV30 CAWGRLAGGTDTQYF TGTGCCTGGGGTAGACTAGCGGGAGGCACAGATACGCAGTATTTT
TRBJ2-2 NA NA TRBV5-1 CASSSTMGQTGELFF TGCGCCAGCAGCTCAACGATGGGCCAAACCGGGGAGCTGTTTTTT
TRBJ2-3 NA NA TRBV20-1 CSASPAGTDTQYF TGCAGTGCTTCCCCGGCCGGTACAGATACGCAGTATTTT
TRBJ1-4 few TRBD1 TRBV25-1 CATSTGGGGEKLFF TGTGCCACCTCGACAGGGGGCGGGGGTGAAAAACTGTTTTTT
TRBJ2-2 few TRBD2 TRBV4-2 CASSQDSRGEYTGELFF TGTGCCAGCAGCCAAGATTCCCGGGGGGAGTACACCGGGGAGCTGTTTTTT
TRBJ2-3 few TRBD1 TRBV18 CASSPRDRVNTDTQYF TGTGCCAGCTCACCGAGGGACAGGGTTAACACAGATACGCAGTATTTT
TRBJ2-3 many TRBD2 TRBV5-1 CASKDTSGSSTDTQYF TGCGCCAGCAAGGATACTAGCGGATCTAGCACAGATACGCAGTATTTT